The 12 T cell receptor beta chains in this list originate from one sample, sequenced in a study of OX40 agonist ivuxolimab in advanced cancers. Method: immunoSEQ multiplex PCR; TCRdb's copy keeps in-frame clones and lacks some. The table has 40,000 to 45,000 clones, 80% seen once; the top ten hold about 4%. Material: CD4+ or CD8+ T cells sorted from blood, obtained in a trial of the OX40 agonist ivuxolimab. These TCRs come from an adult with an advanced solid tumor such as melanoma, head and neck, liver or kidney cancer.

The chain couples TRBV4-3 to TRBJ1-5, with D perhaps matching TRBD1 (5 bases). The V and J ends lost 0 bases and 7 bases respectively, with 10 bases between them. Germline values: CDR1 LGHNA, CDR2 YSLEER. The CDR3 consists of 14 residues. The CDR3 region has the DNA TGCGCCAGCAGCCAAGATAGGGGAGGCCAGCCCCAGCATTTT. The encoded protein is CASSQDRGGQPQHF.

This sequence joins TRBV11-2 and TRBJ2-5; D unresolved. The germline gives CDR1 SGHAT, CDR2 FQNNGV. V was cut by 3 bases and J by 4 bases, with 15 bases left in between. CDR3 length: 15 amino acids. CDR3: CASSFRVLLGETQYF. For the CDR3, the DNA is TGTGCCAGCAGCTTTCGGGTTCTCTTGGGAGAGACCCAGTACTTC.

The sample holds a few counts of this clone. The V call is TRBV14, the J call TRBJ1-1, with TRBD1 matching over 11 bases. The ends lost 0 bases at V and 5 bases at J; junction bases unmatched: 8. Germline CDR1 is SGHDN and CDR2 is FVKESK. The CDR3 loop spans 17 amino acids. Written as DNA, the CDR3 is TGTGCCAGCAGCCAAGATCTACCGGGACAGGGGGGAACTGAAGCTTTCTTT. Encoded protein: CASSQDLPGQGGTEAFF.

The CDR3, as DNA: TGTGCCAGCAGTGCCGCCGGGACAGGAGGGTACGAGCAGTACTTC. Its protein is CASSAAGTGGYEQYF. This rearrangement joins TRBV6-1 to TRBJ2-7, with 8 positions matching TRBD1. Germline trimming cut 4 bases from V and 4 bases from J; bases unmatched to any gene: 9. This CDR3 is 15 amino acids long. CDR1 and CDR2 from the germline V gene are MNHNS and SASEGT.

The chain links TRBV19 to TRBJ2-7; D call uncertain. This CDR3 has 13 amino acids. Between the trimmed V and J ends, which lost 2 bases and 2 bases, there was a span of 7 bases. From germline, CDR1 is LNHDA and CDR2 SQIVND (reference sequence). The DNA for the CDR3 is TGTGCCAGTAGTATAACGGCCACCTACGAGCAGTACTTC. It translates to CASSITATYEQYF. Looking up the rest from reference TRBV19 and TRBJ2-7 gives the full variable domain: DGGITQSPKYLFRKEGQNVTLSCEQNLNHDAMYWYRQDPGQGLRLIYYSQIVNDFQKGDIAEGYSVSREKKESFPLTVTSAQKNPTAFYLCASSITATYEQYFGPGTRLTVT.

CDR3 in amino acids: CASSQDSRGDNEKLFF. The CDR3 region has the DNA TGCGCCAGCAGCCAAGATAGTAGGGGTGATAATGAAAAACTGTTTTTT. V is TRBV4-1 and J is TRBJ1-4; tentatively, D is TRBD1 (5 bases). Trimming pared 0 bases from V and 4 bases from J, leaving 12 bases between. There are 16 residues in the CDR3. Germline assignment: CDR1 MGHRA and CDR2 YSYEKL.

The DNA for the CDR3 is TGTGCCAGCAGGCCGACAGGGGGGACCGGGGAGCTGTTTTTT. It is translated as CASRPTGGTGELFF. V usage is TRBV11-3 and J usage is TRBJ2-2; 9 nucleotides match TRBD1. Germline-derived CDR1 and CDR2 are SGHNT and YENEEA. The CDR3 contains 14 residues. Losses at the gene ends were 6 bases for V and 5 bases for J; bases not matched to a gene: 4.

V and J are TRBV30 and TRBJ1-6; D gene uncertain. The V gene lost 8 bases and the J gene lost 8 bases, with 19 bases spanning the gap. The CDR3 covers 14 residues. Germline V gene lookup returns CDR1 GTSNPN and CDR2 SVGIG (reference sequence). The CDR3 DNA is TGTGCCCGGACTGGAGCGATCGGTGATTCACCCCTCCACTTT. Translating it yields CARTGAIGDSPLHF.

This clone was detected only a few times. The rearrangement joins TRBV7-6 to TRBJ1-4; D not certain. CDR1 is SGHVS, CDR2 FNYEAQ, per germline. This CDR3 has 18 residues. V was shortened by 2 bases and J by 0 bases, with 16 bases between the two germline ends. The CDR3 coding sequence is TGTGCCAGCAGCTTAATCGGTCTCTTTTCAGCAACTAATGAAAAACTGTTTTTT. Its translation: CASSLIGLFSATNEKLFF.

The chain couples TRBV28 to TRBJ1-6; D not certain. Trimming left V 7 bases short and J 14 bases short, with 12 bases between. Per germline, CDR1 MDHEN and CDR2 SYDVKM. The CDR3 loop spans 11 amino acids. CDR3 amino acids: CASIGSSTLHF. For the CDR3, the DNA is TGTGCCAGCATTGGGTCCTCGACCCTCCACTTT.

This chain joins TRBV30 and TRBJ1-2, with TRBD1 matching 9 bases. Germline V CDR1 and CDR2: GTSNPN, SVGIG (reference sequence). Trimming at V came to 5 bases and at J to 2 bases, leaving 12 bases not matched to a gene. The length of the CDR3 is 16 residues. The CDR3: CAWYRDRARGNYGYTF. DNA of the CDR3: TGTGCCTGGTACCGGGACAGGGCCCGGGGGAACTATGGCTACACCTTC.

J is TRBJ2-1 and V is TRBV5-1, with D possibly being TRBD2 (6 bases). Trimming removed 0 bases at V and 7 bases at J, with 17 bases between. The length of the CDR3 is 16 residues. In germline, CDR1 is SGHRS, CDR2 YFSETQ. CDR3 residues: CASSLVPGSSKNEQFF. The CDR3, as DNA: TGCGCCAGCAGCTTGGTGCCCGGGAGTTCGAAGAATGAGCAGTTCTTC.